This TCR beta chain was retrieved from a study of shared clonotypes between healthy human individuals. TCRdb keeps only in-frame clones here, not all; method: immunoSEQ multiplex PCR. The sample gives about 380,000 clones, approximately 97% of which show up once; 0.32% is in the top ten. CDR3 length equals 21 residues. Germline loops: CDR1 SGHVS, CDR2 FQNEAQ. Trimming removed 2 bases at V and 0 bases at J, with 26 bases between. Sequenced material: memory CD8+ T cells sorted from blood. Subset denoted: CD45RO+ cells pooled with CCR7-negative TemRA cells. The sequence was obtained from a man aged 25 to 40 in good health. This rearrangement joins TRBV7-8 to TRBJ1-5; D is perhaps TRBD1 (5 bases). CDR3 coding DNA: TGTGCCAGCAGCTTACGTCCAGGGAAGAGAATCTGGGAAAATAGCAATCAGCCCCAGCATTTT. Its translation: CASSLRPGKRIWENSNQPQHF.